This T cell receptor beta chain stems from a study of T cell repertoires in cytomegalovirus infection. This CDR3 region has 14 residues. V was pared by 1 base and J by 6 bases, with 13 bases between. One entry per CDR3 protein results from TCRdb running MiXCR on the reads. This table has 250,000 to 300,000 distinct CDR3 sequences, 20% to 30% appearing once. The rearrangement uses TRBV12-3 or TRBV12-4 and TRBJ2-7; D not certain. This TCR was sampled from a human donor in good health (CMV status not recorded). Some clones in this sample may be carry-over from other donors' samples. Sample: PBMCs. The chain's CDR3 is CASSLGGSSVEQYF. The CDR3 nucleotides are TGTGCCAGCAGTTTAGGGGGATCGTCTGTCGAGCAGTACTTC.